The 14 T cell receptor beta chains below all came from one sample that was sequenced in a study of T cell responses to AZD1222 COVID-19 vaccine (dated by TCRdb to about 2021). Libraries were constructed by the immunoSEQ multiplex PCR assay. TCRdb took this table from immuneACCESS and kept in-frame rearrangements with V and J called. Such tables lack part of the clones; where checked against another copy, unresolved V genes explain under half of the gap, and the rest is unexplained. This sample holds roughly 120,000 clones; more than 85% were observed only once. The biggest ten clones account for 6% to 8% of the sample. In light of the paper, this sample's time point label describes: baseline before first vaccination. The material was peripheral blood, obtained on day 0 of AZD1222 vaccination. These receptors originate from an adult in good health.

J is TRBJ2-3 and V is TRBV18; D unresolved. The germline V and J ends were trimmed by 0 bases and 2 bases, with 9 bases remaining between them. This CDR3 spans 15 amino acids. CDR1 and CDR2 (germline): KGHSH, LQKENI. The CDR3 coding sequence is TGTGCCAGCTCACCACCTAACGGGCTCACAGATACGCAGTATTTT. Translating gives CASSPPNGLTDTQYF.

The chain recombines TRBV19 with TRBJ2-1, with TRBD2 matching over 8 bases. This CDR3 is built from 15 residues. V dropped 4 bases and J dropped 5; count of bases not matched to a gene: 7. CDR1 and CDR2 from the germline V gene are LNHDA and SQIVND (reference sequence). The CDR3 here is CASSTGGVRNNEQFF. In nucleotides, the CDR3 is TGTGCCAGTAGTACCGGGGGGGTGAGAAACAATGAGCAGTTCTTC.

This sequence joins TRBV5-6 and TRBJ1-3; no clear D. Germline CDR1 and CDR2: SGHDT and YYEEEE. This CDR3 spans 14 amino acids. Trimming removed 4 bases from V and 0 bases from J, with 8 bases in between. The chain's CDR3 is CASSGQDSGNTIYF. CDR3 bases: TGTGCCAGCAGCGGCCAGGACTCTGGAAACACCATATATTTT.

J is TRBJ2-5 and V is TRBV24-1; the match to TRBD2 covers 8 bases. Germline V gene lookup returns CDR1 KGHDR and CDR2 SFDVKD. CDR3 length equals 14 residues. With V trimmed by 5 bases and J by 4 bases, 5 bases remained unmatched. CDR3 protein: CATSAGGVIETQYF. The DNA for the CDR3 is TGTGCCACCAGTGCCGGGGGGGTGATAGAGACCCAGTACTTC.

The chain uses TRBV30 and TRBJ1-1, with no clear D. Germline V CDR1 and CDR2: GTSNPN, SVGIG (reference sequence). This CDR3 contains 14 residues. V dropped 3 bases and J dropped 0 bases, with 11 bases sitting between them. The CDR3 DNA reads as TGTGCCTGGAGAGGCCAGTACGTGAACACTGAAGCTTTCTTT. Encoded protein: CAWRGQYVNTEAFF.

CDR3 DNA sequence: TGTGCCAGCACCCGGGGCGATTACAGAGAGCAGTTCTTC. Its protein product is CASTRGDYREQFF. This chain links TRBV7-9 with TRBJ2-1; possibly TRBD1 or TRBD2 for D (5 bases each). The V end lost 7 bases, the J end lost 10 bases, and 17 bases lay between the germline ends. This CDR3 comprises 13 residues. From germline, CDR1 is SEHNR and CDR2 FQNEAQ (reference sequence). Supplemented by reference TRBV7-9 and TRBJ2-1, the full variable domain reads DTGVSQNPRHKITKRGQNVTFRCDPISEHNRLYWYRQTLGQGPEFLTYFQNEAQLEKSRLLSDRFSAERPKGSFSTLEIQRTEQGDSAMYLCASTRGDYREQFFGPGTRLTVL.

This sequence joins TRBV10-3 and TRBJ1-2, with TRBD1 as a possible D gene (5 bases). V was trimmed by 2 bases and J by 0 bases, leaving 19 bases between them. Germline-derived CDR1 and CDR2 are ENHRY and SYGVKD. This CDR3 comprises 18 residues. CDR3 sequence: CAISELGGGFLSNYGYTF. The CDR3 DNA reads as TGTGCCATCAGTGAGCTCGGTGGGGGGTTTCTCTCTAACTATGGCTACACCTTC.

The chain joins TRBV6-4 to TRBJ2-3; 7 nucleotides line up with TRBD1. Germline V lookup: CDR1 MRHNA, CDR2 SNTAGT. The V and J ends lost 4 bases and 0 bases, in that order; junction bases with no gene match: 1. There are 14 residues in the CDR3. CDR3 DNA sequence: TGTGCCAGCAGTGGGGGACAGAGCACAGATACGCAGTATTTT. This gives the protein CASSGGQSTDTQYF.

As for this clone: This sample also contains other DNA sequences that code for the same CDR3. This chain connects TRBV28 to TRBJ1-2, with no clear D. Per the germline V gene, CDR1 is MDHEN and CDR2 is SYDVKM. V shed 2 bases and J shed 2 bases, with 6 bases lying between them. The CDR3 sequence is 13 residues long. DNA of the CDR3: TGTGCCAGCAGTTTAGGCGGCAACTATGGCTACACCTTC. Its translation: CASSLGGNYGYTF.

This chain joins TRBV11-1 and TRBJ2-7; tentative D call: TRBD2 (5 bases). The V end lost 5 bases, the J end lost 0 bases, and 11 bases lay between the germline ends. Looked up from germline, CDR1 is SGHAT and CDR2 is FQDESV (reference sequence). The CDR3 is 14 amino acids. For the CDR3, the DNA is TGTGCCAGCAGCCGACGGGGAGACTCCTACGAGCAGTACTTC. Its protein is CASSRRGDSYEQYF.

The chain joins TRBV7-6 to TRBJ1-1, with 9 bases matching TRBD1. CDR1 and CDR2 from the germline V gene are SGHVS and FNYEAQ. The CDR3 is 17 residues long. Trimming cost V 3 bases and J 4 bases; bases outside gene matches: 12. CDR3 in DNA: TGTGCCAGCAGCTTCAAACGGGACAGGGTGAATATCACTGAAGCTTTCTTT. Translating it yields CASSFKRDRVNITEAFF.

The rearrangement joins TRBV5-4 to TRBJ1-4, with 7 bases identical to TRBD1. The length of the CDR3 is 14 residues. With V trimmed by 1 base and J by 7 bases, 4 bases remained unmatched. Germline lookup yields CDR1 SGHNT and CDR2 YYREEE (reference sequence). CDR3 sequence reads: CASSLRSGGEKLFF. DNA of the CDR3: TGTGCCAGCAGCTTGAGATCAGGGGGTGAAAAACTGTTTTTT.

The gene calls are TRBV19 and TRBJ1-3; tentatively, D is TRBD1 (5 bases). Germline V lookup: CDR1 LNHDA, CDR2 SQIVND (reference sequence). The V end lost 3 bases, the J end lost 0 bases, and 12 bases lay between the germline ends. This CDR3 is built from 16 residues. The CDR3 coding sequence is TGTGCCAGTAGTATCCCTGGGACGGCCTCTGGAAACACCATATATTTT. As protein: CASSIPGTASGNTIYF.

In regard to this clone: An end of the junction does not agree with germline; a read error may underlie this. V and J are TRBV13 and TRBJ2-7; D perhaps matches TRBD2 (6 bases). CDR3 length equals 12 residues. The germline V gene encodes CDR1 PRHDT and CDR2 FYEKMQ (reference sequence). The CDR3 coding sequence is TGTGCCAGCAGCCCCAACGGAGGGCAAGTAGGGTTC. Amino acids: CASSPNGGQVGF.